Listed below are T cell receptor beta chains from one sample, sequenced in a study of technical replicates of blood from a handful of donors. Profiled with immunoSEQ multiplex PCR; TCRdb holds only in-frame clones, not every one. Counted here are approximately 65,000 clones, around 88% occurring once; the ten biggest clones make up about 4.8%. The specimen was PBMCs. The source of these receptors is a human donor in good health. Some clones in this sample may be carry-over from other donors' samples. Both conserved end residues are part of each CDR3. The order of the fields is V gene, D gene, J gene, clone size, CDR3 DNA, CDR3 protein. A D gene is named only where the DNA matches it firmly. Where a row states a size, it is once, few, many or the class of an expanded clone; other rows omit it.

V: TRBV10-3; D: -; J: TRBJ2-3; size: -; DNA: TGTGCCGGCAAGAGCCAGGGCACAGATACGCAGTATTTT; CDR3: CAGKSQGTDTQYF
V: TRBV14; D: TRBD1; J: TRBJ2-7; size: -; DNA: TGTGCCAGCAGCCAAGTCGGCGGGGACAGGGGGCAGTACTTC; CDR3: CASSQVGGDRGQYF
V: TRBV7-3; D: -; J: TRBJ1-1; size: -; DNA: TGTGCCAGCAGCTTAACGGTATCTACGAAGGCTTTCTTT; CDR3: CASSLTVSTKAFF
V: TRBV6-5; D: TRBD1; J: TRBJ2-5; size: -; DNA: TGTGCCAGCAGGCAACCCGGGACAGGGCGGGAGACCCAGTACTTC; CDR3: CASRQPGTGRETQYF
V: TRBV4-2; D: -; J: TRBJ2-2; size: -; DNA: TGTGCCAGCAGCCACAGCGGCACCGGGGAGCTGTTTTTT; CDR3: CASSHSGTGELFF
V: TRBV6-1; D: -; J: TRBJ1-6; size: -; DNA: TGTGCCAGCAGTGGCGTCTTTAGCCATAATTCACCCCTCCACTTT; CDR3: CASSGVFSHNSPLHF
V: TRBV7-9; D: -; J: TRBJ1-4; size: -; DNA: TGTGCCAGCAGCTTAACGGACAGCTTATTGGCAACTAATGAAAAACTGTTTTTT; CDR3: CASSLTDSLLATNEKLFF
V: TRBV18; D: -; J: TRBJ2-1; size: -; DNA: TGTGCCAGCTCACCACCCTACAGGGCTCTTAATGAGCAGTTCTTC; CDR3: CASSPPYRALNEQFF
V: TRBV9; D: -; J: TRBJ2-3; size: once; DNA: TGTGCCAGCAGCGTAGATCCGCAGGGAAGGATAGGAGATACGCAGTATTTT; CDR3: CASSVDPQGRIGDTQYF
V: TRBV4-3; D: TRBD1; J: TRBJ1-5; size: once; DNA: TGCGCCAGCAGCCAAGAATATGGACAGGGGGGACAGCCCCAGCATTTT; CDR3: CASSQEYGQGGQPQHF
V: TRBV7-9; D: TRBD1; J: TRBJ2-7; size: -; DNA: TGTGCCAGCAGCTTATTCCGGGACAGAGGGAAGGCCGAGCAGTACTTC; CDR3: CASSLFRDRGKAEQYF
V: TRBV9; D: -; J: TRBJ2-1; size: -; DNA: TGTGCCAGCAGCCCTATCACAGCCGACCCCCGGAGGTCCTACAATGAGCAGTTCTTC; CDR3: CASSPITADPRRSYNEQFF
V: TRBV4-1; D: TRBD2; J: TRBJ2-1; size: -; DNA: TGCGCCAGCAGCCTACACAGGCGGGGGGACCACAATGAGCAGTTCTTC; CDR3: CASSLHRRGDHNEQFF
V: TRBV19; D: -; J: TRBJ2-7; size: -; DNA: TGTGCCAGTGGGAGAGGGGGCTCCTACGAGCAGTACTTC; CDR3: CASGRGGSYEQYF
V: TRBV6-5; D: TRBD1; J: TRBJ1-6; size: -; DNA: TGTGCCAGCAGTTACACAGGGGGGCAGAATTCACCCCTCCACTTT; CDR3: CASSYTGGQNSPLHF
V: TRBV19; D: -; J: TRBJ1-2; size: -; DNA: TGTGCCAGTACTCCGGGGGGCCGGGCCGGTGGGGGAGGCTACACCTTC; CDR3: CASTPGGRAGGGGYTF
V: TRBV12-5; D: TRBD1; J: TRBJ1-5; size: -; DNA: TGTGCTAGTGGTAAAGGACAGGGCGCTCAGCCCCAGCATTTT; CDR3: CASGKGQGAQPQHF
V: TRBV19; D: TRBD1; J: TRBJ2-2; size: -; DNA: TGTGCCAGTAGTCTCCACAGGGGGCCACGAACCGGGGAGCTGTTTTTT; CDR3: CASSLHRGPRTGELFF
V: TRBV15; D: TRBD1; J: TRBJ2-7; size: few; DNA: TGTGCCACCAGCAGAGGACAGGGAAGGGACGAGCAGTACTTC; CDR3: CATSRGQGRDEQYF
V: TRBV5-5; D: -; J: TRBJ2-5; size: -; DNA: TGTGCCAGCAGCCTGCCAGGGAAGGAGACCCAGTACTTC; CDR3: CASSLPGKETQYF
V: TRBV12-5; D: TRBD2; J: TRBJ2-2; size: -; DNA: TGTGCTAGTGGTCCCGGACTAGTCAACACCGGGGAGCTGTTTTTT; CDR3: CASGPGLVNTGELFF
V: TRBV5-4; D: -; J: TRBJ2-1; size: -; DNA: TGTGCCAGCAGCTTGGTGGGGGGTAGCTCCTACAATGAGCAGTTCTTC; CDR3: CASSLVGGSSYNEQFF
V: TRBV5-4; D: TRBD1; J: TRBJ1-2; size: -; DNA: TGTGCCAGCAGCCGCCGACAGGGCGCCTCCTATGGCTACACCTTC; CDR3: CASSRRQGASYGYTF
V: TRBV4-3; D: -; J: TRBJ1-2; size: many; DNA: TGCGCCAGCAGCCCCTTGGGGAGGGCCTATGGCTACACCTTC; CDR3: CASSPLGRAYGYTF
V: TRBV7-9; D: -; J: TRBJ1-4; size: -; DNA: TGTGCCAGCAGCGGTCGTGGAGGGGCTAATGAAAAACTGTTTTTT; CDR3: CASSGRGGANEKLFF
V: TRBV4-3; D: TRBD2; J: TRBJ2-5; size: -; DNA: TGCGCGCCTCCCCCCGGGAGGGCAGAAGAGACCCAGTACTTC; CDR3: CAPPPGRAEETQYF
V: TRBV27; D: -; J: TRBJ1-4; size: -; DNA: TGTGCCAGCAGTTTAGGGCCGGCAACTAATGAAAAACTGTTTTTT; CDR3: CASSLGPATNEKLFF
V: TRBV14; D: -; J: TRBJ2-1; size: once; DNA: TGTGCCAGCAGCCAAGTAGCGTTAAGCTCCTACAATGAGCAGTTCTTC; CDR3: CASSQVALSSYNEQFF
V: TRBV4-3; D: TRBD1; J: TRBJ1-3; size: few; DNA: TGCGCCAGCAGCCAAGTGGGACAGGGTAAAGGAAACACCATATATTTT; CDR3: CASSQVGQGKGNTIYF
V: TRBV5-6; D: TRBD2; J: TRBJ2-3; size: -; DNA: TGTGCCAGCAGCTCCGACGGGAGGTGGAATACGCAGTATTTT; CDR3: CASSSDGRWNTQYF
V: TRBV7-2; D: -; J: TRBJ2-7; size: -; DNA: TGTGCCAGCAGCGATAGCCCTAGCGTCGAGCAGTACTTC; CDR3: CASSDSPSVEQYF
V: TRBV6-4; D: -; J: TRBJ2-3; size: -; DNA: TGTGCCAGCAGCGTCGGGACATCGCCCACAGATACGCAGTATTTT; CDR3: CASSVGTSPTDTQYF
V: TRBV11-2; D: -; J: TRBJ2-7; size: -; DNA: TGTGCCAGCAGCCCCCGGTTGGGTGGGGGGAGCTCCTACGAGCAGTACTTC; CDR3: CASSPRLGGGSSYEQYF
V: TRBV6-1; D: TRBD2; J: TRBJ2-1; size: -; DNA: TGTGCCAGCAGTGTAGCGGGAGGAACCTACAATGAGCAGTTCTTC; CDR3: CASSVAGGTYNEQFF
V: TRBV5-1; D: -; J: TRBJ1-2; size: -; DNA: TGCGCCAGCAGGAGCTGGGACTCCTGGGGTGGCTACACCTTC; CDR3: CASRSWDSWGGYTF
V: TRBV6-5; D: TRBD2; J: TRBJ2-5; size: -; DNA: TGTGCCAGCGGCGCCCCGGGACTAGCGTCGGAGACCCAGTACTTC; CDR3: CASGAPGLASETQYF
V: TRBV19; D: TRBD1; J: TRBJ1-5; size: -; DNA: TGTGCCAGTAGTGACGCAGGGGGGTTTGGCAATCAGCCCCAGCATTTT; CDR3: CASSDAGGFGNQPQHF
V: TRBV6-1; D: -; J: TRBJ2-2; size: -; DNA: TGTGCCAGCAGTGAGGAGGGTGTGGGCACCGGGGAGCTGTTTTTT; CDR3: CASSEEGVGTGELFF
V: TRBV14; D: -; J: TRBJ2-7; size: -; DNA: TGTGCCAGCAGCCCGAACTACTACGAGCAGTACTTC; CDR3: CASSPNYYEQYF
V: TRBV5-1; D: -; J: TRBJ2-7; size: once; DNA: TGCGCCAGCAGCACCCACAGCCCCTCCTACGAGCAGTACTTC; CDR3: CASSTHSPSYEQYF
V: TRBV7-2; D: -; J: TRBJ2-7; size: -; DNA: TGTGCCAGCAGCTTAAACAGCCTCTCCTACGAGCAGTACTTC; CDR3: CASSLNSLSYEQYF
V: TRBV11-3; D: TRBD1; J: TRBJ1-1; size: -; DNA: TGTGCCAGCAGCCAGACAGGGAGACGGAACACTGAAGCTTTCTTT; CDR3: CASSQTGRRNTEAFF
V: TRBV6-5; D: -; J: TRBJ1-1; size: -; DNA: TGTGCCAGCAGTTCCCTGGGGGGCACTGAAGCTTTCTTT; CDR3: CASSSLGGTEAFF
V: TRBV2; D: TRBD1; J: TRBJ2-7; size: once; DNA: TGTGCCAGCAGGGAGACAGGGATACGGATCTCGAACCAGTACTTC; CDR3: CASRETGIRISNQYF
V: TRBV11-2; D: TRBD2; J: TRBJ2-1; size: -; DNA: TGTGCCAGCAGCTTAGATCTGGCTAGCGGTGAGCAGTTCTTC; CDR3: CASSLDLASGEQFF
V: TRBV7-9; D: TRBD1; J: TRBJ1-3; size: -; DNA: TGTGCCAGCAGCCGTGACAGGGGGGTTTCTGGAAACACCATATATTTT; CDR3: CASSRDRGVSGNTIYF
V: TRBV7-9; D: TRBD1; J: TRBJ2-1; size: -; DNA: TGTGCCAGCAGCCCCTACGGGACAGGGAGTTATGAGCAGTTCTTC; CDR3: CASSPYGTGSYEQFF
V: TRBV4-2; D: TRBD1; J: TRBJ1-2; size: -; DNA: TGTGCCAGCAGCCAAGGGACAGGGTCCAACTATGGCTACACCTTC; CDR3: CASSQGTGSNYGYTF